One sample yielded the 16 T cell receptor beta chains listed below, sequenced in a study of T cell changes during pregnancy in multiple sclerosis. The data were produced by immunoSEQ multiplex PCR, yet TCRdb's version contains in-frame clones alone and is incomplete. The sample holds about 25,000 clones; around nine tenths are singletons and the top ten take approximately 13%. Sequencing used CD8+ T cells from peripheral blood mononuclear cells, obtained in the first trimester of pregnancy. The receptors come from a female donor in good health, enrolled as a control in a pregnancy study.

V gene TRBV14 combines with J gene TRBJ1-1; D is unresolved. The CDR3 length is 13 residues. Germline loops: CDR1 SGHDN, CDR2 FVKESK. V lost 0 bases, J lost 3 bases, and 5 bases lay in between. The CDR3 region has the DNA TGTGCCAGCAGCCAAGAGGAGCACACTGAAGCTTTCTTT. It is translated as CASSQEEHTEAFF. Together with reference TRBV14 and TRBJ1-1, the CDR3 gives the full variable domain: EAGVTQFPSHSVIEKGQTVTLRCDPISGHDNLYWYRRVMGKEIKFLLHFVKESKQDESGMPNNRFLAERTGGTYSTLKVQPAELEDSGVYFCASSQEEHTEAFFGQGTRLTVV.

V gene TRBV5-4 combines with J gene TRBJ1-6, with 9 nucleotides matching TRBD1. This CDR3 has 18 amino acids. The trim removed 0 bases at V and 8 bases at J, leaving 12 bases unmatched. Germline CDR1 reads SGHNT; CDR2 reads YYREEE (reference sequence). CDR3 residues: CASSLGGGQGPGYSPLHF. CDR3 in DNA: TGTGCCAGCAGCTTGGGGGGGGGACAGGGCCCGGGTTATTCACCCCTCCACTTT.

The gene calls are TRBV27 and TRBJ2-2; 7 bases are shared with TRBD1. V was clipped by 2 bases and J by 3 bases; unmatched bases: 3. The germline gives CDR1 MNHEY, CDR2 SMNVEV (reference sequence). The CDR3 sequence is 15 residues long. The CDR3 sequence: CASSLKGAYTGELFF. CDR3 nucleotides: TGTGCCAGCAGTTTAAAGGGGGCTTACACCGGGGAGCTGTTTTTT.

The chain carries TRBV7-9 and TRBJ2-5, with D maybe TRBD1 (6 bases). V was shortened by 5 bases and J by 5 bases, with 21 bases between the two germline ends. Germline CDR1 SEHNR, CDR2 FQNEAQ (reference sequence). The CDR3 totals 16 residues. The CDR3 protein is CASSPPGTRTRETQYF. The DNA of the CDR3 is TGTGCCAGCAGCCCACCCGGGACACGGACTCGGGAGACCCAGTACTTC.

This chain uses TRBV27 with TRBJ2-5, with D possibly TRBD1 on 6 matching bases. In germline, CDR1 is MNHEY, CDR2 SMNVEV (reference sequence). V was pared by 2 bases and J by 2 bases, with 15 bases between. The CDR3 is made up of 16 amino acids. CDR3 nucleotides: TGTGCCAGCAGTTTAATCGGGGACATGGAACAAGAGACCCAGTACTTC. This gives the protein CASSLIGDMEQETQYF.

This sequence joins TRBV6-9 and TRBJ1-3; TRBD1 is a possible D gene (6 bases). In germline, CDR1 is MNHGY, CDR2 SVAAGI. The CDR3 is made up of 14 amino acids. Trimming pared 10 bases from V and 5 bases from J, leaving 18 bases between. Here the CDR3 reads CANPHRELRNTIYF. Here the CDR3 DNA reads TGTGCCAACCCTCACAGGGAATTGAGAAACACCATATATTTT.

V and J are TRBV27 and TRBJ2-3, with D possibly being TRBD2 (6 bases). The CDR3 runs to 14 residues. Germline loops: CDR1 MNHEY, CDR2 SMNVEV (reference sequence). V was pared by 4 bases and J by 5 bases, with 13 bases between. For the CDR3, the DNA is TGTGCCAGCAGTTCCGCGCCTAGCGTAGATACGCAGTATTTT. Its protein is CASSSAPSVDTQYF.

The rearrangement links TRBV6-1 to TRBJ1-5; TRBD1 agrees at 8 bases. The junction had 2 bases not matched to a gene; V was cut back by 4 bases and J by 0 bases. This CDR3 has 15 amino acids. Germline V gives CDR1 MNHNS, CDR2 SASEGT. The CDR3 protein is CASSGTGHSNQPQHF. The CDR3 DNA sequence: TGTGCCAGCAGTGGGACAGGGCATAGCAATCAGCCCCAGCATTTT.

V is TRBV27 and J is TRBJ1-2; D possibly corresponds to TRBD1 (6 bases). Deletions cut 0 bases from V and 4 bases from J, with 15 bases between. Germline V gene lookup returns CDR1 MNHEY and CDR2 SMNVEV (reference sequence). This CDR3 contains 16 residues. The chain's CDR3 is CASSLSAGAGTYGYTF. CDR3 DNA: TGTGCCAGCAGTTTATCAGCGGGGGCAGGAACCTATGGCTACACCTTC.

This clone appeared once. This chain connects TRBV6-5 to TRBJ2-3, with D maybe TRBD2 (5 bases). V was clipped by 6 bases and J by 3 bases, with 10 bases between them. In germline, CDR1 is MNHEY, CDR2 SVGAGI. This CDR3 contains 13 residues. The CDR3 protein is CASSLGGTDTQYF. CDR3 DNA sequence: TGTGCCAGCAGCCTCGGAGGAACAGATACGCAGTATTTT.

The CDR3 spells CASREAIDSNQPQHF. CDR3 bases: TGTGCCAGCAGGGAGGCCATTGATAGCAATCAGCCCCAGCATTTT. J is TRBJ1-5 and V is TRBV27, with D unresolved. The CDR3 runs 15 residues. The ends were cut back, 6 bases at V and 0 bases at J, with 12 bases in the middle. Germline V gene lookup returns CDR1 MNHEY and CDR2 SMNVEV (reference sequence).

The chain joins TRBV7-2 to TRBJ2-7; no clear D gene. The CDR3 extends over 11 amino acids. Germline CDR1 reads SGHTA; CDR2 reads FQGNSA. V was clipped by 4 bases and J by 4 bases, with 5 bases between them. Written as DNA, the CDR3 is TGTGCCAGCAGCTCCAATTACGAGCAGTACTTC. It is translated as CASSSNYEQYF. Drawing the rest from reference TRBV7-2 and TRBJ2-7, the complete variable domain is GAGVSQSPSNKVTEKGKDVELRCDPISGHTALYWYRQSLGQGLEFLIYFQGNSAPDKSGLPSDRFSAERTGGSVSTLTIQRTQQEDSAVYLCASSSNYEQYFGPGTRLTVT.

This clone appeared a single time. V gene TRBV28 combines with J gene TRBJ2-5, with a possible D match to TRBD1 (5 bases). Germline V gives CDR1 MDHEN, CDR2 SYDVKM. The CDR3 contains 13 residues. Trimming pared 5 bases from V and 5 bases from J, leaving 12 bases between. CDR3 sequence reads: CASSLSGSETQYF. The CDR3 DNA is TGTGCCAGCAGTCTATCAGGGTCCGAGACCCAGTACTTC.

The V call is TRBV27, the J call TRBJ2-7, with a tentative D call TRBD2 (6 bases). The CDR3 extends over 16 amino acids. The germline V and J ends were trimmed by 0 bases and 2 bases, with 14 bases remaining between them. Germline V gene lookup returns CDR1 MNHEY and CDR2 SMNVEV (reference sequence). The CDR3 here is CASSLSMASAPYEQYF. CDR3 coding DNA: TGTGCCAGCAGTTTATCGATGGCTAGCGCCCCCTACGAGCAGTACTTC.

The V call is TRBV19, the J call TRBJ1-5; 8 nucleotides agree with TRBD1. Per germline, CDR1 LNHDA and CDR2 SQIVND (reference sequence). The CDR3 is made up of 14 amino acids. Unmatched junction bases numbered 4, after V lost 7 bases and J lost 2 bases. The CDR3 region is CASTLGQGNQPQHF. The CDR3 nucleotides are TGTGCCAGTACCCTGGGACAGGGCAATCAGCCCCAGCATTTT.

The gene calls are TRBV7-9 and TRBJ2-5; 8 bases are a match to TRBD1. With 5 bases clipped from V and 2 bases from J, the junction kept 13 bases outside the gene matches. The CDR3 consists of 17 residues. Germline V lookup: CDR1 SEHNR, CDR2 FQNEAQ (reference sequence). CDR3 bases: TGTGCCAGCAGCACCCGGACAGGGAGCTCTTTACAAGAGACCCAGTACTTC. Its translation is CASSTRTGSSLQETQYF.